These 30 T cell receptor beta chains were sequenced from one sample in a study of sequential checkpoint blockade in melanoma. The repertoire was sequenced with immunoSEQ multiplex PCR; TCRdb's copy has only in-frame clones and lacks some. Of roughly 4,700 clones listed, 20% to 30% are singletons. As to treatment: randomized to nivolumab then ipilimumab (arm A) or the reverse (arm B). The specimen comprised tumor tissue (inferred from file names), sampled from a patient given nivolumab and ipilimumab in sequence. The receptors shown here come from a human donor with melanoma.

The V gene is TRBV29-1, the J gene TRBJ2-7, with no clear D. The V gene's germline CDR1 is SQVTM and CDR2 ANQGSEA. V gave up 4 bases and J gave up 6 bases, with 19 bases separating them. CDR3 length equals 14 residues. Here the CDR3 DNA reads TGCAGCGTTGTGTGGGCTTTTCAATCGGGCGAGCAGTACTTC. Protein: CSVVWAFQSGEQYF.

This chain joins TRBV5-1 and TRBJ2-1; no definite D call. The CDR3 contains 15 residues. CDR1 is SGHRS, CDR2 YFSETQ, per germline. The V end was cut by 1 base, the J end by 1 base, with 9 bases between. The CDR3 DNA reads TGCGCCAGCAGCTTGTCGGCCGGGTCCTACAATGAGCAGTTCTTC. It codes for CASSLSAGSYNEQFF.

This chain uses TRBV29-1 with TRBJ2-2; D may be TRBD1 (6 bases). V was pared by 2 bases and J by 0 bases, with 7 bases between. This CDR3 is built from 14 residues. The V gene's germline CDR1 is SQVTM and CDR2 ANQGSEA. The CDR3 loop reads CSVEKGANTGELFF. The CDR3 DNA reads TGCAGCGTTGAAAAGGGGGCGAACACCGGGGAGCTGTTTTTT.

The rearrangement links TRBV9 to TRBJ2-1, with 12 bases identical to TRBD2. With V trimmed by 9 bases and J by 3 bases, 19 bases remained unmatched. Germline CDR1 is SGDLS and CDR2 is YYNGEE. The CDR3 sequence is 19 residues long. The CDR3 reads CAILFGRTSGTLGYNEQFF. The CDR3 DNA follows: TGTGCCATCCTCTTCGGAAGGACTAGCGGGACCCTGGGCTACAATGAGCAGTTCTTC.

This chain connects TRBV12-1 to TRBJ1-4. TRBV12-1 is noted as a pseudogene. This CDR3 region has 13 residues. The CDR3 DNA sequence: TGTGCCAGCAGCTTTGGTGGGTTGCGAAAACTGTTTTTT. Its protein is CASSFGGLRKLFF.

CDR3 bases: TGTGCCACCAAGACTAGCGGGACCCAAGAGACCCAGTACTTC. It translates to CATKTSGTQETQYF. The V gene is TRBV19, the J gene TRBJ2-5, with 11 bases aligning to TRBD2. The V segment lost 10 bases and the J segment 1 base; nucleotides outside the gene matches: 5. The CDR3 covers 14 residues. Looked up from germline, CDR1 is LNHDA and CDR2 is SQIVND (reference sequence).

The chain uses TRBV18 and TRBJ2-1, with no clear D. Germline V gives CDR1 KGHSH, CDR2 LQKENI. The CDR3 has 12 amino acids. V was cut by 0 bases and J by 7 bases, with 4 bases left in between. CDR3: CASSPPGNEQFF. For the CDR3, the DNA is TGTGCCAGCTCACCACCAGGTAATGAGCAGTTCTTC.

This clone was seen more than once but under ten times. The rearrangement uses TRBV28 and TRBJ2-7; TRBD1 agrees at 7 bases. This CDR3 has 15 residues. In germline, CDR1 is MDHEN, CDR2 SYDVKM. J lost 0 bases, V lost 5 bases, and 7 bases had no gene match. This chain's CDR3 is CASSRWTGSSYEQYF. As DNA, the CDR3 is TGTGCCAGCAGTCGATGGACAGGAAGCTCCTACGAGCAGTACTTC.

The rearrangement links TRBV6-8 to TRBJ1-2; TRBD1 is a possible D gene (5 bases). The CDR3 is 14 residues long. The germline V gene encodes CDR1 MNHGY and CDR2 SAAAGT. With 0 bases removed from V and 6 bases from J, the gap between germline ends came to 11 bases. CDR3 coding DNA: TGTGCCAGCAGTTACTCGGGTAGGGACGATGGCTACACCTTC. Amino acid sequence: CASSYSGRDDGYTF.

V usage is TRBV6-8 and J usage is TRBJ1-1; unclear D gene. Trimming cost V 1 base and J 4 bases, with 10 bases left between them. CDR3 length: 14 amino acids. Germline-derived CDR1 and CDR2 are MNHGY and SAAAGT. The CDR3 sequence is CASSYYHGGTEAFF. CDR3 nucleotide sequence: TGTGCCAGCAGTTACTACCACGGTGGCACTGAAGCTTTCTTT.

This sequence joins TRBV28 and TRBJ1-5; 10 nucleotides agree with TRBD1. The CDR3 length is 14 residues. The ends lost 6 bases at V and 6 bases at J; junction bases unmatched: 5. In germline, CDR1 is MDHEN, CDR2 SYDVKM. This CDR3 is CASSTDRGPQPQHF. In DNA, the CDR3 is TGTGCCAGCAGCACCGACAGGGGGCCTCAGCCCCAGCATTTT.

This clone was counted a few times. V gene TRBV6-8 combines with J gene TRBJ1-1; TRBD1 matches 7 bases. Germline V lookup: CDR1 MNHGY, CDR2 SAAAGT. The CDR3 is 12 residues long. Trimming at V came to 7 bases and at J to 4 bases, leaving 3 bases not matched to a gene. DNA of the CDR3: TGTGCCAGCAAACAGGGGACCACTGAAGCTTTCTTT. It yields the protein CASKQGTTEAFF.

The chain uses TRBV29-1 and TRBJ2-3, with D tentatively TRBD1 (5 bases). Germline CDR1 SQVTM, CDR2 ANQGSEA. The CDR3 contains 12 residues. The V end was cut by 8 bases, the J end by 3 bases, with 12 bases between. In DNA, the CDR3 is TGCAGCCTCGACAGCCCGACAGATACGCAGTATTTT. As protein: CSLDSPTDTQYF.

This clone was counted a few times. The genes are TRBV5-1 and TRBJ2-3; no reliable D call. The CDR3 has 16 amino acids. Germline-derived CDR1 and CDR2 are SGHRS and YFSETQ. Trimming stripped 0 bases from V and 2 bases from J, with 13 bases between. CDR3 coding DNA: TGCGCCAGCAGCTTGGCCCTTAGTGGTAACACAGATACGCAGTATTTT. Translated: CASSLALSGNTDTQYF.

By share, this clone counts as medium-sized (0.01 to 0.1%). The chain uses TRBV9 and TRBJ1-1; D remains ambiguous. V was shortened by 4 bases and J by 6 bases, with 19 bases between the two germline ends. The CDR3 has 15 residues. CDR1 is SGDLS, CDR2 YYNGEE, per germline. The DNA for the CDR3 is TGTGCCAGCAGCTTAGTAGAGGGAGCTGCGGCTGAAGCTTTCTTT. Its protein is CASSLVEGAAAEAFF.

CDR3 region: CASSGVGVAGAVEQYF. Written as DNA, the CDR3 is TGTGCCAGCAGTGGTGTCGGGGTAGCGGGAGCGGTCGAGCAGTACTTC. The V gene is TRBV6-8, the J gene TRBJ2-7; 9 bases match TRBD2. Per the germline V gene, CDR1 is MNHGY and CDR2 is SAAAGT. This CDR3 contains 16 residues. The V and J ends lost 5 bases and 6 bases, in that order; junction bases with no gene match: 14.

Of note for this clone: This same CDR3 is encoded by further DNA sequences in the sample. The chain couples TRBV28 to TRBJ2-7; no clear D. Trimming removed 3 bases from V and 2 bases from J, with 8 bases in between. Germline CDR1 MDHEN, CDR2 SYDVKM. CDR3 length: 13 residues. For the CDR3, the DNA is TGTGCCAGCAGTTTCTCCCTCGCCTACGAGCAGTACTTC. Its translation: CASSFSLAYEQYF.

The chain uses TRBV19 and TRBJ2-1; 10 bases fit TRBD2. The germline V gene has CDR1 LNHDA and CDR2 SQIVND (reference sequence). CDR3 length equals 16 residues. Losses at the gene ends were 4 bases for V and 6 bases for J; bases not matched to a gene: 9. The CDR3 nucleotides are TGTGCCAGTAGTAACCAGCTAGCGGGGGCCTCCAATGAGCAGTTCTTC. This codes for CASSNQLAGASNEQFF.

V is TRBV19 and J is TRBJ1-1; tentative D call: TRBD1 (5 bases). This CDR3 has 14 amino acids. Trimming pared 3 bases from V and 2 bases from J, leaving 10 bases between. From germline, CDR1 is LNHDA and CDR2 SQIVND (reference sequence). The CDR3 here is CASSILTENTEAFF. CDR3 in DNA: TGTGCCAGTAGTATCCTGACAGAAAACACTGAAGCTTTCTTT. Full variable domain (outside the CDR3, taken from reference TRBV19 and TRBJ1-1): DGGITQSPKYLFRKEGQNVTLSCEQNLNHDAMYWYRQDPGQGLRLIYYSQIVNDFQKGDIAEGYSVSREKKESFPLTVTSAQKNPTAFYLCASSILTENTEAFFGQGTRLTVV.

The CDR3 DNA reads as TGTGCCAGCTCACCAGTTGTGGGAGAGGTCAATGAGCAGTTCTTC. As protein: CASSPVVGEVNEQFF. J is TRBJ2-1 and V is TRBV18; tentatively, D is TRBD2 (5 bases). The ends were cut back, 2 bases at V and 6 bases at J, with 14 bases in the middle. The CDR3 loop spans 15 amino acids. Germline loops: CDR1 KGHSH, CDR2 LQKENI. The full variable domain, its missing parts supplied by reference TRBV18 and TRBJ2-1, is NAGVMQNPRHLVRRRGQEARLRCSPMKGHSHVYWYRQLPEEGLKFMVYLQKENIIDESGMPKERFSAEFPKEGPSILRIQQVVRGDSAAYFCASSPVVGEVNEQFFGPGTRLTVL.

At least ten counts were recorded for this clone. The CDR3 sequence: CASSLKRRSFSYNEQFF. CDR3 bases: TGTGCCAGCAGCTTAAAACGCCGCAGTTTCTCCTACAATGAGCAGTTCTTC. This sequence joins TRBV11-3 and TRBJ2-1; D ambiguous. CDR1 is SGHNT and CDR2 is YENEEA in the germline V gene. Trimming shortened V by 2 bases and J by 0 bases, and 14 bases separated the two germline ends. The CDR3 extends over 17 amino acids.

The chain links TRBV5-1 to TRBJ2-1; 9 nucleotides agree with TRBD2. V shed 0 bases and J 13 bases; nucleotides not matched to a gene: 8. CDR1 is SGHRS, CDR2 YFSETQ, per germline. The CDR3 has 14 residues. The CDR3 reads CASSLALRGGRQFF. The DNA of the CDR3 is TGCGCCAGCAGCTTGGCTTTGCGGGGGGGCCGTCAGTTCTTC.

The chain recombines TRBV30 with TRBJ2-5; TRBD2 is a possible D gene (6 bases). V was cut by 3 bases and J by 1 base, with 6 bases left in between. The CDR3 is 12 amino acids. Germline lookup yields CDR1 GTSNPN and CDR2 SVGIG (reference sequence). CDR3 nucleotides: TGTGCCTGGAGGGGGGGCCAAGAGACCCAGTACTTC. This codes for CAWRGGQETQYF. The variable domain in full, completed from reference TRBV30 and TRBJ2-5, reads SQTIHQWPATLVQPVGSPLSLECTVEGTSNPNLYWYRQAAGRGLQLLFYSVGIGQISSEVPQNLSASRPQDRQFILSSKKLLLSDSGFYLCAWRGGQETQYFGPGTRLLVL.

V is TRBV18 and J is TRBJ2-7, with 11 bases lining up with TRBD2. The CDR3 covers 15 residues. From germline, CDR1 is KGHSH and CDR2 LQKENI. With 3 bases clipped from V and 6 bases from J, the junction kept 7 bases outside the gene matches. CDR3 sequence (DNA): TGTGCCAGCTCACCTAATAGCGGGAGGGCCTCCGAGCAGTACTTC. Its protein product is CASSPNSGRASEQYF.

This clone is medium-sized within its sample. The chain uses TRBV11-3 and TRBJ1-1, with D possibly matching TRBD1 (5 bases). Looked up from germline, CDR1 is SGHNT and CDR2 is YENEEA. The V end lost 4 bases, the J end lost 2 bases, and 11 bases lay between the germline ends. This CDR3 comprises 14 residues. CDR3 nucleotides: TGTGCCAGCAGCTCTATTGGGGCTAACACTGAAGCTTTCTTT. Translation gives CASSSIGANTEAFF.

The chain uses TRBV28 and TRBJ2-3, with unresolved D. The V end lost 2 bases, the J end lost 2 bases, and 8 bases lay between the germline ends. From germline, CDR1 is MDHEN and CDR2 SYDVKM. CDR3 length: 14 residues. In nucleotides, the CDR3 is TGTGCCAGCAGTTTAGGCGAGTTCACAGATACGCAGTATTTT. This encodes CASSLGEFTDTQYF.

This clone was picked up many times. V usage is TRBV11-3 and J usage is TRBJ2-3; D not certain. V dropped 2 bases and J dropped 4 bases, with 13 bases sitting between them. CDR1 SGHNT and CDR2 YENEEA come from the germline V gene. CDR3 length: 15 amino acids. CDR3 bases: TGTGCCAGCAGCTTATCCGGAGTTTCCCCAGATACGCAGTATTTT. Protein product: CASSLSGVSPDTQYF.

This clone was counted a few times. The chain recombines TRBV28 with TRBJ1-3; perhaps TRBD1 as D (6 bases). Per germline, CDR1 MDHEN and CDR2 SYDVKM. V was pared by 4 bases and J by 4 bases, with 11 bases between. The length of the CDR3 is 14 residues. The CDR3 DNA reads as TGTGCCAGCAGTTGGGGGCACGCAGGAAACACCATATATTTT. Its protein product is CASSWGHAGNTIYF.

This clone appeared many times. The chain combines TRBV9 with TRBJ2-7; 8 bases match TRBD2. CDR1 is SGDLS, CDR2 YYNGEE, per germline. The ends lost 0 bases at V and 9 bases at J; junction bases unmatched: 8. There are 14 residues in the CDR3. Here the CDR3 reads CASSVGGGTGAQYF. In DNA, the CDR3 is TGTGCCAGCAGCGTAGGCGGGGGGACTGGTGCGCAGTACTTC.

The rearrangement joins TRBV9 to TRBJ2-3, with 9 nucleotides matching TRBD2. Unmatched junction bases numbered 9, after V lost 3 bases and J lost 4 bases. Per the germline V gene, CDR1 is SGDLS and CDR2 is YYNGEE. The CDR3 runs to 16 residues. The CDR3 loop is CASSEGTSSLADTQYF. The DNA for the CDR3 is TGTGCCAGCAGCGAAGGGACTAGCTCTTTGGCAGATACGCAGTATTTT.